A single T cell receptor (beta chain) is shown here with its context. This CDR3 contains 15 residues. V was shortened by 3 bases and J by 0 bases, with 9 bases between the two germline ends. CDR1 is LNHDA, CDR2 SQIVND, per germline (reference sequence). This entry is derived from a study of blood T cell repertoires in COVID-19. Overall study context: T cells, B-cell-depleted T cells, or PBMCs provided the cDNA or gDNA that served as material.

Original methodology: Nucleated cell number was recorded as an estimate derived from reference gene primer amplification. Generated by immunoSEQ multiplex PCR, the TCRdb table keeps only in-frame clones and is missing some. V and J calls plus clone size are reproduced from that table; the DNA served to infer D and trimming. The sample consists of around 280,000 clones, more than 70% of them appearing once. V is TRBV19 and J is TRBJ1-5; D gene uncertain. Sequencing was done on a sample of peripheral blood. This clonotype was obtained from a woman in her thirties with COVID-19, enrolled during active disease. In nucleotides, the CDR3 is TGTGCCAGTAGTATCGGCGGGTATAGCAATCAGCCCCAGCATTTT. Protein product: CASSIGGYSNQPQHF.